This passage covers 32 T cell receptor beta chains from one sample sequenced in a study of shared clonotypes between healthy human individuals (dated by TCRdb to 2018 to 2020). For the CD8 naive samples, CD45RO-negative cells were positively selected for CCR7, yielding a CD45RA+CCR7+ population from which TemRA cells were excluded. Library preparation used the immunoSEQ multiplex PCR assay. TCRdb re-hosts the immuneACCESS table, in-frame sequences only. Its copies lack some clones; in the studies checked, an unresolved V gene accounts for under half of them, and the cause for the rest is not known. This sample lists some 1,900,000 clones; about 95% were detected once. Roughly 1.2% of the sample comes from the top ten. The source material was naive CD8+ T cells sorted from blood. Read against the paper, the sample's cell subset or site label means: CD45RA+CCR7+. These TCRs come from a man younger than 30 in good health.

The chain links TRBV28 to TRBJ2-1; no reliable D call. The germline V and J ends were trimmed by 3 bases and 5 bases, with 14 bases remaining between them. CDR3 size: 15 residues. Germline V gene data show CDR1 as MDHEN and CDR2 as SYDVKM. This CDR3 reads CASSFGRTRNNEQFF. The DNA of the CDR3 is TGTGCCAGCAGTTTCGGACGGACCCGAAACAATGAGCAGTTCTTC.

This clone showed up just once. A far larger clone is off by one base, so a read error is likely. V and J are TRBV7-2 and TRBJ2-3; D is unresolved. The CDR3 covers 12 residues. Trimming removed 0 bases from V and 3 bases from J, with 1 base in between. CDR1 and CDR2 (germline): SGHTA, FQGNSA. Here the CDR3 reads CASSLATDTQYF. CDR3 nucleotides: TGTGCCAGCAGCTTAGCGACAGATACGCAGTATTTT.

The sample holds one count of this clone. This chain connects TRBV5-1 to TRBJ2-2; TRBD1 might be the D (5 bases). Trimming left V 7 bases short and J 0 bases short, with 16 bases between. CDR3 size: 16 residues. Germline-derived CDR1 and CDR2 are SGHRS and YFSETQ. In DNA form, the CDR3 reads TGCGCCAGCTTCGGGTCAGGGTGGACGAACACCGGGGAGCTGTTTTTT. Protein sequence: CASFGSGWTNTGELFF.

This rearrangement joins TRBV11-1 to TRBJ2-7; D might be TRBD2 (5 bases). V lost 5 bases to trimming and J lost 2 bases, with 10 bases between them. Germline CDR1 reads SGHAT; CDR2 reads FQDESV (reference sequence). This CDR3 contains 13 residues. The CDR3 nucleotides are TGTGCCAGCAGCCCAACGGAGGCCTACGAGCAGTACTTC. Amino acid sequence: CASSPTEAYEQYF.

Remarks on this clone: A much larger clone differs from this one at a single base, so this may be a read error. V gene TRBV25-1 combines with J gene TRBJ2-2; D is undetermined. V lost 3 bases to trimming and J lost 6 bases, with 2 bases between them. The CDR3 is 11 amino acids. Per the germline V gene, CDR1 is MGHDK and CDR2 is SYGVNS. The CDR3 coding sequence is TGTGCCAGCAGTGACGCCGGGGAGCTGTTTTTT. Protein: CASSDAGELFF.

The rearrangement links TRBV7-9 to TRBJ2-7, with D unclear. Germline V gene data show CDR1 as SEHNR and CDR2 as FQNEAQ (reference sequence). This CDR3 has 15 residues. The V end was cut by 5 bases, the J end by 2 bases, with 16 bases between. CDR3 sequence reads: CASSPGGKGPYEQYF. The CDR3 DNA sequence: TGTGCCAGCAGCCCGGGCGGAAAGGGCCCCTACGAGCAGTACTTC.

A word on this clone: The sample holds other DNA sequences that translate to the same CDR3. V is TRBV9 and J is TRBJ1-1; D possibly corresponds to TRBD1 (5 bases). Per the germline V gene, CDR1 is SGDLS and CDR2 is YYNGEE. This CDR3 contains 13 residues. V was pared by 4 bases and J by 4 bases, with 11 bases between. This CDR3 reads CASSLGGGTEAFF. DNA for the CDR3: TGTGCCAGCAGCCTCGGCGGGGGCACTGAAGCTTTCTTT.

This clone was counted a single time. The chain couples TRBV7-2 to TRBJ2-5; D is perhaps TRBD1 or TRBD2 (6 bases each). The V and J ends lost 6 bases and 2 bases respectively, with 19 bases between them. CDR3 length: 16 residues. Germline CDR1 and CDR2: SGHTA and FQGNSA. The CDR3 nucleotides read TGTGCCAGCAGTTCCTTAGGGGGGCTGCTTCAAGAGACCCAGTACTTC. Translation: CASSSLGGLLQETQYF.

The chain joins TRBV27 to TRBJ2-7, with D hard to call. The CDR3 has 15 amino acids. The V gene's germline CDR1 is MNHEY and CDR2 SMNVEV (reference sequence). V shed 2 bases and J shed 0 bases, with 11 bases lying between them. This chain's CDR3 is CASSLASVSSYEQYF. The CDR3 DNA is TGTGCCAGCAGTTTAGCGTCAGTAAGCTCCTACGAGCAGTACTTC.

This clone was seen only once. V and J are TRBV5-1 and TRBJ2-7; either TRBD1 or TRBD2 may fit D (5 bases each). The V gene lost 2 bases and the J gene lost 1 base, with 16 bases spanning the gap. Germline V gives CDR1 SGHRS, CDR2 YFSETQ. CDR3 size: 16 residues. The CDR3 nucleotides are TGCGCCAGCAGCTTCCTCGGTTGGGACGGATCCTACGAGCAGTACTTC. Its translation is CASSFLGWDGSYEQYF.

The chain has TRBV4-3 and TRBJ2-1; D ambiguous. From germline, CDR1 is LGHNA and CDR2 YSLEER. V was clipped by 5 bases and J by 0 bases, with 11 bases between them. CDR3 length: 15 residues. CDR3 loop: CASSVVESSYNEQFF. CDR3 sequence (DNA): TGCGCCAGCAGCGTCGTCGAAAGCTCCTACAATGAGCAGTTCTTC.

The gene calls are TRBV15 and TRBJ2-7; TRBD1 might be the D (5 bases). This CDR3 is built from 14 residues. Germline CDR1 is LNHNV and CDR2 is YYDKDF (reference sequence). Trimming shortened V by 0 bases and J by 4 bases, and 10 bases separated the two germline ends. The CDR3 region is CATSRDKGWYEQYF. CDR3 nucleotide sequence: TGTGCCACCAGCAGAGATAAGGGGTGGTACGAGCAGTACTTC.

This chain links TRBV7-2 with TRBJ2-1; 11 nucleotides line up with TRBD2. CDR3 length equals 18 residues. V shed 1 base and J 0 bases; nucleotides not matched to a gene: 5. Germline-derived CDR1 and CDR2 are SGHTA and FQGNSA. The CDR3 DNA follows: TGTGCCAGCAGCTTAGTAGCGGGGGGGATCGGCTCCTACAATGAGCAGTTCTTC. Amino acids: CASSLVAGGIGSYNEQFF.

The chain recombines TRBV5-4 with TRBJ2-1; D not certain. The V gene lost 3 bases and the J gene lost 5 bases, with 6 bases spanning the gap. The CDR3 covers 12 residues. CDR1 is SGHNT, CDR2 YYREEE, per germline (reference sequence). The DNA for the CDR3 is TGTGCCAGCAGCTCCCCCGACAATGAGCAGTTCTTC. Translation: CASSSPDNEQFF.

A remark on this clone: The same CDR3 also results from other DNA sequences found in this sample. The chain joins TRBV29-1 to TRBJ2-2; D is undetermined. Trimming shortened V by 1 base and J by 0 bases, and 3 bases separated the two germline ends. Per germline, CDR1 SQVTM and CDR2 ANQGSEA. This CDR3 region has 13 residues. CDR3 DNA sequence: TGCAGCGTTGAAGTGCCGAACACCGGGGAGCTGTTTTTT. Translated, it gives CSVEVPNTGELFF.

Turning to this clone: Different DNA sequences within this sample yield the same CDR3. The CDR3 DNA is TGTGCCAGCAGTTTCGGGACAGGGGGCTACGAGCAGTACTTC. Encoded protein: CASSFGTGGYEQYF. This chain joins TRBV2 and TRBJ2-7; 11 nucleotides align to TRBD1. V was pared by 5 bases and J by 3 bases, with 3 bases of the junction left unmatched. Germline values: CDR1 SNHLY, CDR2 FYNNEI. The CDR3 runs to 14 residues.

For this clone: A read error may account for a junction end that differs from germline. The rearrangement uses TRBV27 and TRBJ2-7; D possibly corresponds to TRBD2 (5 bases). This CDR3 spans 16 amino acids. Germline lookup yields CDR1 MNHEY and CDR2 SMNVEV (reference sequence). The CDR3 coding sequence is TGTGCCAGCAGTTTATCGAGTGGCCAACTAGTCCACGAGCAGCACTTC. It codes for CASSLSSGQLVHEQHF.

The CDR3 here is CASSLGSGGVDYEQYF. The CDR3 DNA is TGTGCCAGCAGCTTAGGCTCAGGTGGGGTCGACTACGAGCAGTACTTC. This chain joins TRBV7-9 and TRBJ2-7, with D uncertain. Germline CDR1 and CDR2: SEHNR and FQNEAQ (reference sequence). CDR3 size: 16 residues. V shed 1 base and J shed 3 bases, with 16 bases lying between them.

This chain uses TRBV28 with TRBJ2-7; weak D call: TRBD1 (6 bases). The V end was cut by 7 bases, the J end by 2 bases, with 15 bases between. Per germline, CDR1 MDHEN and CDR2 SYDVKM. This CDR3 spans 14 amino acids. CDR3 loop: CASTEGGRTYEQYF. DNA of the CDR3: TGTGCCAGCACAGAAGGGGGACGTACCTACGAGCAGTACTTC.

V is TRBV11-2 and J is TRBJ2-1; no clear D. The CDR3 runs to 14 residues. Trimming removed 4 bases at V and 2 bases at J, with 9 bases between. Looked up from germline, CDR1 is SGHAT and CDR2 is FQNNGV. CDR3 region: CASSSTETYNEQFF. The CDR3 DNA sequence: TGTGCCAGCAGCTCTACCGAAACCTACAATGAGCAGTTCTTC.

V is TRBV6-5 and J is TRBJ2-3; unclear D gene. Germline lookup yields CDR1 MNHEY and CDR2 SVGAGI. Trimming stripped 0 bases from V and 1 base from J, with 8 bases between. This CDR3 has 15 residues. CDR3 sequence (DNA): TGTGCCAGCAGTTACTCGGAATTTGGCACAGATACGCAGTATTTT. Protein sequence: CASSYSEFGTDTQYF.

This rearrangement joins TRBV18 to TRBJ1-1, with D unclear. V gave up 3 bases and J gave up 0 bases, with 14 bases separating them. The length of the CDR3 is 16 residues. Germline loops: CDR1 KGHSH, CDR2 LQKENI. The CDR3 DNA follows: TGTGCCAGCTCACCCGGGCCGAGCGGTATGAACACTGAAGCTTTCTTT. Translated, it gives CASSPGPSGMNTEAFF.

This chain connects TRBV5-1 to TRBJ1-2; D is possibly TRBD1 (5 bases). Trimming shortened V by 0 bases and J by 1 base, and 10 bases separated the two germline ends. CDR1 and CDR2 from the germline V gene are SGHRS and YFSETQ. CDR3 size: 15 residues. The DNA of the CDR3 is TGCGCCAGCAGCTTGGCCCCGGGGGTTAACTATGGCTACACCTTC. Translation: CASSLAPGVNYGYTF.

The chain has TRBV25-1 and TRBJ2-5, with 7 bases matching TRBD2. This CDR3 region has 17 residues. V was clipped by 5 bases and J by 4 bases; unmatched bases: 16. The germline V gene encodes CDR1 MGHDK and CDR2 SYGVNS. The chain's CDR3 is CASSNFSWQGRGETQYF. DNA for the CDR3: TGTGCCAGCAGTAACTTTTCGTGGCAAGGGAGGGGAGAGACCCAGTACTTC.

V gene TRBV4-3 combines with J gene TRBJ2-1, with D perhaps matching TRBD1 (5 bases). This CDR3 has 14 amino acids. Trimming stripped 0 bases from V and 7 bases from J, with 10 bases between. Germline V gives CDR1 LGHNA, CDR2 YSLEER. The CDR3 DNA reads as TGCGCCAGCAGCCAAGATTCTAGGACAAATGAGCAGTTCTTC. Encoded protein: CASSQDSRTNEQFF.

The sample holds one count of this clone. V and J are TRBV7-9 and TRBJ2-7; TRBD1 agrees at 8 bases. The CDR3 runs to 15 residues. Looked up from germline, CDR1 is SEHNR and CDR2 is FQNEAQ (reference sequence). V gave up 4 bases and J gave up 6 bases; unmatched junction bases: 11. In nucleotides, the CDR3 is TGTGCCAGCAGCTCTATCGGGACAGGATTAGGCGAGCAGTACTTC. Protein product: CASSSIGTGLGEQYF.

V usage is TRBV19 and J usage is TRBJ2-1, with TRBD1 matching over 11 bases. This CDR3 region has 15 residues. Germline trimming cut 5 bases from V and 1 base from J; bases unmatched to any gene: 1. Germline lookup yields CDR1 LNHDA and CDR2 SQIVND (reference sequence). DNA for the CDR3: TGTGCCAGTAGTGGGACAGGGGGATCCTACAATGAGCAGTTCTTC. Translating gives CASSGTGGSYNEQFF.

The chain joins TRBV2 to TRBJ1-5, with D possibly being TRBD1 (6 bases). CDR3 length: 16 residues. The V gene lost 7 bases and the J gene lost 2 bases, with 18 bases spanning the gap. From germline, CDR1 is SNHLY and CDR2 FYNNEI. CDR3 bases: TGTGCCAGCACCGAAAGGGGGGGTTTGGGCAATCAGCCCCAGCATTTT. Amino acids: CASTERGGLGNQPQHF.

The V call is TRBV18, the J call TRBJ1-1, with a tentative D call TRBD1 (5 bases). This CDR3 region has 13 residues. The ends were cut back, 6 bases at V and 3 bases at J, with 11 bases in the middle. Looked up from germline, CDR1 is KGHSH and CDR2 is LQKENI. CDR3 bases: TGTGCCAGCTCCCCATGGGGGGACACTGAAGCTTTCTTT. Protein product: CASSPWGDTEAFF.

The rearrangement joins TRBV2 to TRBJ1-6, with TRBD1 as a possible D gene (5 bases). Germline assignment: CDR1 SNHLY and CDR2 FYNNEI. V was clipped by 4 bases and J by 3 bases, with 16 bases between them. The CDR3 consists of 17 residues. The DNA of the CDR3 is TGTGCCAGCAGTGGGGGGTTGACAGAAATCTATAATTCACCCCTCCACTTT. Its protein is CASSGGLTEIYNSPLHF.

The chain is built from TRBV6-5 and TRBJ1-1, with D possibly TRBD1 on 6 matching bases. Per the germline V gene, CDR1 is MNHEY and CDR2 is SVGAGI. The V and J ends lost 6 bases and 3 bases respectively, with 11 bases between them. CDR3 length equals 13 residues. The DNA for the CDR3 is TGTGCCAGCAGCGAGGGGGGGCACACTGAAGCTTTCTTT. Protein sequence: CASSEGGHTEAFF.

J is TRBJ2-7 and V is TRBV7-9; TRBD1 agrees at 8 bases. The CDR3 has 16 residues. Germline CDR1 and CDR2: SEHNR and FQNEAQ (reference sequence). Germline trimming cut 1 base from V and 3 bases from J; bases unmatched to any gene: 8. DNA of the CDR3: TGTGCCAGCAGCTTAGAATGGACAGGGCCCCTCTACGAGCAGTACTTC. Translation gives CASSLEWTGPLYEQYF.